These 5 T cell receptor beta chains were all obtained from the same sample, sequenced in a study of monozygotic twins with inflammatory bowel disease. From the 5' RACE reads, TCRdb lists one entry per CDR3 protein and no DNA. This sample contains some 400,000 distinct CDR3 sequences. The sample taken for sequencing was blood. The source is a human donor with ulcerative colitis or Crohn's disease, or a healthy co-twin of an affected twin (not recorded which).

The chain carries TRBV5-6 and TRBJ1-1; the TCRdb call, TRBD1, lacks DNA for checking. The CDR3 sequence is 16 residues long. Germline V gene lookup returns CDR1 SGHDT and CDR2 YYEEEE. CDR3 sequence: CASSLGRGTLGTEAFF.

This chain uses TRBV27 with TRBJ1-5; TCRdb's D call of TRBD1 is untestable without DNA. From germline, CDR1 is MNHEY and CDR2 SMNVEV (reference sequence). The CDR3 loop spans 15 amino acids. CDR3 sequence reads: CASSAGGSRNQPQHF.

The genes are TRBV5-1 and TRBJ2-1; there is no DNA to check the TCRdb D call of TRBD2. CDR1 is SGHRS, CDR2 YFSETQ, per germline. There are 16 residues in the CDR3. This chain's CDR3 is CASSLSLTSGRAHQFF.

The chain has TRBV2 and TRBJ2-2; the TCRdb call, TRBD2, lacks DNA for checking. This CDR3 spans 12 amino acids. The germline CDR1 and CDR2 sequences are SNHLY and FYNNEI. The CDR3 sequence: CASGTIGAGELF.

This chain connects TRBV6-6 to TRBJ2-7. CDR3 length: 14 amino acids. Per the germline V gene, CDR1 is MNHNY and CDR2 is SVGAGI (reference sequence). The CDR3 here is CASSYLGDPYEQYF.